This T cell receptor beta chain was sequenced in a study of CD8+ T cells in alopecia areata. As for the study in general: Treatment comprised oral tofacitinib, 5 to 10 mg twice daily, in treated patients. Study-level findings and limits: Scalp clonality and expanded CD8+ clones among the top 100 showed significant decreases with tofacitinib. Scalp samples also yield sequences of resident alphabeta T cells from normal skin.

For this clone: Its matching antigen is unknown.

Once RNA had been extracted, it was reverse transcribed into cDNA to act as the sequencing template. Sequencing used immunoSEQ multiplex PCR; TCRdb keeps in-frame clones, though not all of them. The top ten hold roughly 13% of the sample, which has approximately 140,000 clones, about 85% seen once. Stated treatment: oral pan-JAK inhibitor, 5-10 mg twice daily. The sample was CD8+ T cells sorted from blood, taken at week 4, from a patient treated with tofacitinib. The TCR comes from a human donor with alopecia areata.

CDR3 DNA: TGTGCCACCACAGCTTACGAAGATACGCAGTATTTT. This sequence encodes CATTAYEDTQYF. The genes are TRBV7-9 and TRBJ2-3; D gene uncertain. The CDR3 is 12 amino acids. The V gene lost 10 bases and the J gene lost 5 bases, with 13 bases spanning the gap. The germline gives CDR1 SEHNR, CDR2 FQNEAQ (reference sequence).